This T cell receptor (beta chain) was sequenced in a study of blood T cell repertoires in COVID-19. Study overall: Material from acute and convalescent COVID-19 was sourced from the United States, Italy and Spain. T cells, B-cell-depleted T cells, or PBMCs provided the cDNA or gDNA that served as material.

As originally analysed: Estimated nucleated cell counts came from reference gene primer amplification. The protocol was immunoSEQ multiplex PCR, while the TCRdb copy is restricted to in-frame clones and leaves out a portion. Clonal size and the V and J genes are those of that table, whereas D and trimming came from the DNA. The sample shows under 300,000 clones, about four fifths of them seen only once. This CDR3 comprises 17 residues. This chain connects TRBV21-1 to TRBJ2-1; TRBD2, the table's D call, was not compared with the DNA. TRBV21-1 is designated a pseudogene. This TCR derives from a woman in her sixties or seventies with active or convalescent COVID-19. Sequenced: peripheral blood. The DNA for the CDR3 is TGTGCCAGAAATGAGAGGCCCTCCTCCAGCTCCTACAATGAGCAGTTCTTC. It codes for CARNERPSSSSYNEQFF.